The present entry profiles one T cell receptor (beta chain) with its context. Its specificity is not known. The method was immunoSEQ multiplex PCR; TCRdb's version includes in-frame clones alone and lacks a portion of them. The sample lists 150,000 to 200,000 clones, about 90% occurring once. This sample was taken from a study of T cell responses to AZD1222 COVID-19 vaccine. Study outcomes and limitations: Repertoires were sampled only after the peak T cell response. Two doses of AZD1222 preceded a rise in Spike-specific TCR breadth and depth. Clonal diversity may have been underestimated in mostly white British donors.

Germline CDR1 reads SGHDT; CDR2 reads YYEEEE. The CDR3 loop spans 14 amino acids. Trimming removed 5 bases at V and 4 bases at J, with 14 bases between. The study pooled second doses at about 4 or about 12 weeks. This sequence joins TRBV5-6 and TRBJ2-3; D is unresolved. This clonotype originated in an adult who received the AZD1222 COVID-19 vaccine. The sequencing here drew on peripheral blood, taken 28 days after the second AZD1222 dose. The CDR3 DNA reads as TGTGCCAGCAGGCCGAGCCCCGGACCAGATACGCAGTATTTT. Amino acid sequence: CASRPSPGPDTQYF.